This is a list of T cell receptor beta chains from one sample in a study of PD-1 blockade in classical Hodgkin lymphoma. Assay: immunoSEQ multiplex PCR; the TCRdb copy retains only in-frame clones and omits some. Counted here are about 97,000 clones, around 89% occurring once; the ten biggest clones make up under 8%. Source: peripheral blood mononuclear cells (PBMCs), taken before the second cycle of nivolumab. Source of these receptors: a human donor with classical Hodgkin lymphoma. Each CDR3 is given with its conserved first and last residue. Fields, in order: clone size, D gene, J gene, V gene, CDR3 length, CDR3 protein, CDR3 DNA. D genes are given only for firm matches. Only part of the rows carry a size: once, few, many, or a class if the clone is expanded.

clone size: few; D gene: NA; J gene: TRBJ1-5; V gene: TRBV28; CDR3 length: 14; CDR3 protein: CASKTGYSNQPQHF; CDR3 DNA: TGTGCCAGCAAGACAGGTTATAGCAATCAGCCCCAGCATTTT
clone size: NA; D gene: NA; J gene: TRBJ1-5; V gene: TRBV7-9; CDR3 length: 15; CDR3 protein: CASSPGGGRNQPQHF; CDR3 DNA: TGTGCCAGCAGCCCTGGAGGGGGGCGCAATCAGCCCCAGCATTTT
clone size: NA; D gene: NA; J gene: TRBJ1-3; V gene: TRBV15; CDR3 length: 15; CDR3 protein: CATSRDPTSGNTIYF; CDR3 DNA: TGTGCCACCAGCAGAGATCCGACCTCTGGAAACACCATATATTTT
clone size: NA; D gene: NA; J gene: TRBJ1-2; V gene: TRBV19; CDR3 length: 13; CDR3 protein: CASSMRNDYGYTF; CDR3 DNA: TGTGCCAGTAGTATGCGGAACGACTATGGCTACACCTTC
clone size: NA; D gene: NA; J gene: TRBJ2-7; V gene: TRBV7-3; CDR3 length: 12; CDR3 protein: CASSLTSYEQYF; CDR3 DNA: TGTGCCAGCAGCTTAACTTCCTACGAGCAGTACTTC
clone size: NA; D gene: TRBD1; J gene: TRBJ2-1; V gene: TRBV19; CDR3 length: 15; CDR3 protein: CASSIGQGVFYEQFF; CDR3 DNA: TGTGCCAGTAGTATAGGACAGGGGGTTTTTTATGAGCAGTTCTTC
clone size: NA; D gene: TRBD1; J gene: TRBJ1-2; V gene: TRBV13; CDR3 length: 15; CDR3 protein: CASSLRTGGGYGYTF; CDR3 DNA: TGTGCCAGCAGCTTACGGACAGGGGGGGGATATGGCTACACCTTC
clone size: few; D gene: NA; J gene: TRBJ1-1; V gene: TRBV27; CDR3 length: 15; CDR3 protein: CASSLDPGINTEAFF; CDR3 DNA: TGTGCCAGCAGTTTAGACCCAGGGATTAACACTGAAGCTTTCTTT
clone size: once; D gene: TRBD1; J gene: TRBJ2-5; V gene: TRBV27; CDR3 length: 18; CDR3 protein: CASRQWAQLQGVQETQYF; CDR3 DNA: TGTGCCAGCAGACAATGGGCCCAACTACAGGGGGTACAAGAGACCCAGTACTTC
clone size: NA; D gene: NA; J gene: TRBJ2-2; V gene: TRBV5-6; CDR3 length: 18; CDR3 protein: CASSPRQGGNEFSGELFF; CDR3 DNA: TGTGCCAGCAGCCCTAGGCAGGGCGGGAATGAGTTCAGCGGGGAGCTGTTTTTT
clone size: few; D gene: TRBD1; J gene: TRBJ1-1; V gene: TRBV6-1; CDR3 length: 13; CDR3 protein: CASRGQPNTEAFF; CDR3 DNA: TGTGCCAGCAGGGGACAGCCGAACACTGAAGCTTTCTTT
clone size: NA; D gene: NA; J gene: TRBJ1-2; V gene: TRBV7-2; CDR3 length: 16; CDR3 protein: CASSLVFLVRDYGYTF; CDR3 DNA: TGTGCCAGCAGCTTAGTCTTCCTGGTTAGGGACTATGGCTACACCTTC
clone size: NA; D gene: TRBD1; J gene: TRBJ1-5; V gene: TRBV30; CDR3 length: 18; CDR3 protein: CAWRHRGIGLGFNQPQHF; CDR3 DNA: TGTGCCTGGAGACACAGGGGGATCGGCCTAGGTTTTAATCAGCCCCAGCATTTT
clone size: NA; D gene: NA; J gene: TRBJ2-7; V gene: TRBV19; CDR3 length: 14; CDR3 protein: CASSMGGVLYEQYF; CDR3 DNA: TGTGCCAGTAGTATGGGCGGGGTCCTCTACGAGCAGTACTTC
clone size: NA; D gene: NA; J gene: TRBJ1-5; V gene: TRBV2; CDR3 length: 14; CDR3 protein: CASSGTGDSQPQHF; CDR3 DNA: TGTGCCAGCAGTGGGACGGGCGACAGTCAGCCCCAGCATTTT
clone size: NA; D gene: NA; J gene: TRBJ2-1; V gene: TRBV6-5; CDR3 length: 16; CDR3 protein: CASSSGRLHHYNEQFF; CDR3 DNA: TGTGCCAGCAGTTCCGGACGACTCCATCATTACAATGAGCAGTTCTTC
clone size: NA; D gene: TRBD2; J gene: TRBJ2-3; V gene: TRBV7-3; CDR3 length: 16; CDR3 protein: CASSSTSGGTFVTQYF; CDR3 DNA: TGTGCCAGCAGCTCCACTAGCGGGGGGACGTTTGTTACGCAGTATTTT
clone size: NA; D gene: NA; J gene: TRBJ1-5; V gene: TRBV23-1; CDR3 length: 15; CDR3 protein: CASSRGWGVDQPQHF; CDR3 DNA: TGCGCCAGCAGTCGAGGTTGGGGGGTAGATCAGCCCCAGCATTTT
clone size: NA; D gene: TRBD1; J gene: TRBJ1-1; V gene: TRBV7-9; CDR3 length: 14; CDR3 protein: CASSPGGRSTEAFF; CDR3 DNA: TGTGCCAGCAGCCCAGGGGGGAGGAGCACTGAAGCTTTCTTT
clone size: NA; D gene: NA; J gene: TRBJ1-6; V gene: TRBV18; CDR3 length: 17; CDR3 protein: CASSPSDSHSYNSPLHF; CDR3 DNA: TGTGCCAGCTCACCATCGGACAGCCACTCCTATAATTCACCCCTCCACTTT
clone size: NA; D gene: TRBD2; J gene: TRBJ2-5; V gene: TRBV30; CDR3 length: 15; CDR3 protein: CASTPGGTSQETQYF; CDR3 DNA: TGTGCCTCGACCCCGGGAGGCACCAGTCAAGAGACCCAGTACTTC
clone size: NA; D gene: NA; J gene: TRBJ1-5; V gene: TRBV19; CDR3 length: 14; CDR3 protein: CASSIGDSNQPQHF; CDR3 DNA: TGTGCCAGTAGTATTGGCGATAGCAATCAGCCCCAGCATTTT
clone size: NA; D gene: TRBD1; J gene: TRBJ2-2; V gene: TRBV7-9; CDR3 length: 13; CDR3 protein: CASSPQGAGELFF; CDR3 DNA: TGTGCCAGCAGCCCCCAGGGGGCCGGGGAGCTGTTTTTT
clone size: many; D gene: TRBD1; J gene: TRBJ2-3; V gene: TRBV7-9; CDR3 length: 13; CDR3 protein: CASSPGQGLTQYF; CDR3 DNA: TGTGCCAGCAGCCCAGGACAGGGTTTGACGCAGTATTTT
clone size: NA; D gene: NA; J gene: TRBJ2-5; V gene: TRBV13; CDR3 length: 14; CDR3 protein: CASSYRDHKETQYF; CDR3 DNA: TGTGCCAGCAGCTACCGGGACCACAAAGAGACCCAGTACTTC
clone size: NA; D gene: NA; J gene: TRBJ1-5; V gene: TRBV7-4; CDR3 length: 13; CDR3 protein: CASSLSLEVSQHF; CDR3 DNA: TGTGCCAGCAGCTTATCCCTGGAGGTTTCCCAGCATTTT
clone size: once; D gene: NA; J gene: TRBJ2-7; V gene: TRBV11-2; CDR3 length: 14; CDR3 protein: CASSFEGAHTEQYF; CDR3 DNA: TGTGCCAGCAGCTTCGAAGGGGCCCATACGGAGCAGTACTTC
clone size: NA; D gene: TRBD1; J gene: TRBJ2-5; V gene: TRBV6-6; CDR3 length: 15; CDR3 protein: CASSPGHRGAETQYF; CDR3 DNA: TGTGCCAGCAGCCCCGGTCACAGGGGCGCCGAGACCCAGTACTTC
clone size: NA; D gene: NA; J gene: TRBJ2-5; V gene: TRBV14; CDR3 length: 15; CDR3 protein: CASSQKGGKMETQYF; CDR3 DNA: TGTGCCAGCAGCCAAAAGGGCGGTAAGATGGAGACCCAGTACTTC
clone size: few; D gene: NA; J gene: TRBJ2-7; V gene: TRBV6-6; CDR3 length: 13; CDR3 protein: CASSYVLGNEQYF; CDR3 DNA: TGTGCCAGCAGTTACGTCCTAGGGAACGAGCAGTACTTC
clone size: NA; D gene: NA; J gene: TRBJ2-7; V gene: TRBV28; CDR3 length: 15; CDR3 protein: CASSFRGLSSYEQYF; CDR3 DNA: TGTGCCAGCAGTTTTCGCGGACTAAGCTCCTACGAGCAGTACTTC
clone size: NA; D gene: NA; J gene: TRBJ2-7; V gene: TRBV6-6; CDR3 length: 13; CDR3 protein: CASSVRERYEQYF; CDR3 DNA: TGTGCCAGCAGCGTCAGGGAACGCTACGAGCAGTACTTC
clone size: NA; D gene: NA; J gene: TRBJ1-4; V gene: TRBV14; CDR3 length: 16; CDR3 protein: CASSPTDPRRGEKLFF; CDR3 DNA: TGTGCCAGCAGCCCGACGGACCCGAGGCGCGGTGAAAAACTGTTTTTT
clone size: few; D gene: NA; J gene: TRBJ1-2; V gene: TRBV7-2; CDR3 length: 11; CDR3 protein: CASSLLDGYTF; CDR3 DNA: TGTGCCAGCAGCTTACTGGATGGCTACACCTTC
clone size: NA; D gene: NA; J gene: TRBJ2-7; V gene: TRBV4-1; CDR3 length: 14; CDR3 protein: CASSPLRGGYEQYF; CDR3 DNA: TGCGCCAGCAGCCCCTTGAGGGGGGGCTACGAGCAGTACTTC
clone size: NA; D gene: NA; J gene: TRBJ2-5; V gene: TRBV30; CDR3 length: 13; CDR3 protein: CAWSFGGTETQYF; CDR3 DNA: TGTGCCTGGAGTTTCGGGGGTACCGAGACCCAGTACTTC
clone size: NA; D gene: NA; J gene: TRBJ2-2; V gene: TRBV6-5; CDR3 length: 14; CDR3 protein: CASSYGQSTGELFF; CDR3 DNA: TGTGCCAGCAGTTACGGTCAGAGCACCGGGGAGCTGTTTTTT
clone size: NA; D gene: NA; J gene: TRBJ1-1; V gene: TRBV4-3; CDR3 length: 14; CDR3 protein: CASSQDGWGTEAFF; CDR3 DNA: TGCGCCAGCAGCCAAGATGGATGGGGAACTGAAGCTTTCTTT
clone size: NA; D gene: NA; J gene: TRBJ2-3; V gene: TRBV7-8; CDR3 length: 11; CDR3 protein: CASSLADTQYF; CDR3 DNA: TGTGCCAGCAGCTTAGCAGATACGCAGTATTTT
clone size: NA; D gene: NA; J gene: TRBJ1-1; V gene: TRBV7-2; CDR3 length: 14; CDR3 protein: CASSPLRENTEAFF; CDR3 DNA: TGTGCCAGCAGCCCTTTAAGGGAGAACACTGAAGCTTTCTTT
clone size: NA; D gene: TRBD1; J gene: TRBJ1-1; V gene: TRBV4-1; CDR3 length: 16; CDR3 protein: CASSLLTGAQNTEAFF; CDR3 DNA: TGCGCCAGCAGCCTTCTAACAGGGGCCCAGAACACTGAAGCTTTCTTT
clone size: NA; D gene: TRBD2; J gene: TRBJ2-1; V gene: TRBV10-3; CDR3 length: 13; CDR3 protein: CASLRLADNEQFF; CDR3 DNA: TGTGCCAGCCTTAGACTAGCCGACAATGAGCAGTTCTTC
clone size: NA; D gene: TRBD1; J gene: TRBJ2-1; V gene: TRBV6-4; CDR3 length: 16; CDR3 protein: CASSESGTGSYNEQFF; CDR3 DNA: TGTGCCAGCAGTGAGTCAGGGACAGGGTCCTACAATGAGCAGTTCTTC
clone size: NA; D gene: NA; J gene: TRBJ1-2; V gene: TRBV6-5; CDR3 length: 11; CDR3 protein: CARIGVRGYTF; CDR3 DNA: TGTGCCAGGATAGGGGTTCGTGGCTACACCTTC
clone size: NA; D gene: NA; J gene: TRBJ2-7; V gene: TRBV29-1; CDR3 length: 12; CDR3 protein: CSVEGNQAEQYF; CDR3 DNA: TGCAGCGTTGAAGGGAACCAGGCCGAGCAGTACTTC
clone size: NA; D gene: TRBD1; J gene: TRBJ1-4; V gene: TRBV14; CDR3 length: 17; CDR3 protein: CASSQQIRGPTNEKLFF; CDR3 DNA: TGTGCCAGCAGCCAGCAAATCAGGGGGCCGACTAATGAAAAACTGTTTTTT
clone size: NA; D gene: NA; J gene: TRBJ2-2; V gene: TRBV7-8; CDR3 length: 15; CDR3 protein: CASSFLVMNTGELFF; CDR3 DNA: TGTGCCAGCAGCTTTTTGGTAATGAACACCGGGGAGCTGTTTTTT
clone size: once; D gene: NA; J gene: TRBJ1-5; V gene: TRBV7-6; CDR3 length: 14; CDR3 protein: CASSLSPGNQPQHF; CDR3 DNA: TGTGCCAGCAGCTTATCCCCCGGCAATCAGCCCCAGCATTTT
clone size: NA; D gene: NA; J gene: TRBJ1-4; V gene: TRBV11-2; CDR3 length: 14; CDR3 protein: CASSPGGPYEKLFF; CDR3 DNA: TGTGCCAGCAGCCCTGGAGGGCCGTATGAAAAACTGTTTTTT